These 28 T cell receptor beta chains originate from one sample sequenced in a study of OX40 agonist ivuxolimab in advanced cancers. TCRdb's table, derived via immunoSEQ multiplex PCR, lists solely in-frame clones and lacks some. The table has about 22,000 clones, approximately 91% seen once. Sequenced material: CD4+ or CD8+ T cells sorted from blood, taken in a trial of the OX40 agonist ivuxolimab. The receptors stem from an adult with an advanced solid tumor such as melanoma, head and neck, liver or kidney cancer.

The J gene is TRBJ2-7, the V gene TRBV7-9; the D is unclear. This CDR3 is built from 14 residues. V lost 5 bases to trimming and J lost 5 bases, with 16 bases between them. The germline V gene has CDR1 SEHNR and CDR2 FQNEAQ (reference sequence). CDR3 sequence (DNA): TGTGCCAGCAGCGAGCCTAGACTTGGCGACGAGCAGTACTTC. This translates into CASSEPRLGDEQYF.

This clone has only one observation. The CDR3 sequence is CASSVGAAGVAQETQYF. The CDR3, as DNA: TGTGCCAGCAGCGTAGGGGCCGCAGGGGTCGCACAAGAGACCCAGTACTTC. The J gene is TRBJ2-5, the V gene TRBV9; the D gene is possibly TRBD1 (6 bases). Germline loops: CDR1 SGDLS, CDR2 YYNGEE. Trimming took 0 bases from V and 2 from J, leaving 17 bases between them. This CDR3 is built from 17 residues.

Only a few counts were recorded for this clone. The V and J genes are TRBV10-1 and TRBJ2-7; D remains unclear. The ends were cut back, 3 bases at V and 6 bases at J, with 9 bases in the middle. CDR3 length: 12 amino acids. Germline V CDR1 and CDR2: WNHNN, SYGVQD (reference sequence). The CDR3 DNA reads as TGCGCCAGCAGTGATGCCGTAGGCGAGCAGTACTTC. It codes for CASSDAVGEQYF.

The rearrangement links TRBV7-6 to TRBJ2-1; 7 bases line up with TRBD1. Looked up from germline, CDR1 is SGHVS and CDR2 is FNYEAQ. Trimming at V came to 4 bases and at J to 8 bases, leaving 8 bases not matched to a gene. CDR3 length: 14 amino acids. The DNA for the CDR3 is TGTGCCAGCAGCTCCGACGACAGGGCGTATGAGCAGTTCTTC. Translated, it gives CASSSDDRAYEQFF.

This clone was picked up one time. The rearrangement links TRBV9 to TRBJ1-3; TRBD1 might be the D (6 bases). V lost 6 bases and J 0 bases, leaving 16 bases between the germline ends. Germline V gene lookup returns CDR1 SGDLS and CDR2 YYNGEE. CDR3 size: 16 residues. Here the CDR3 DNA reads TGTGCCAGCACTCCTACGGGGGCAGGCTCTGGAAACACCATATATTTT. This gives the protein CASTPTGAGSGNTIYF.

The chain employs TRBV27 and TRBJ1-2; D might be TRBD1 (5 bases). This CDR3 has 14 residues. V was clipped by 5 bases and J by 4 bases, with 14 bases between them. The V gene's germline CDR1 is MNHEY and CDR2 SMNVEV (reference sequence). The CDR3 here is CASSGTSTAYGYTF. The CDR3 DNA is TGTGCCAGCAGTGGGACCAGCACCGCCTATGGCTACACCTTC.

The rearrangement links TRBV30 to TRBJ1-2, with D unclear. CDR1 GTSNPN and CDR2 SVGIG come from the germline V gene (reference sequence). The V and J ends lost 4 bases and 4 bases respectively, with 16 bases between them. The length of the CDR3 is 14 residues. In nucleotides, the CDR3 is TGTGCCTGGACCTCATGGGAGGGATTCTATGGCTACACCTTC. Protein: CAWTSWEGFYGYTF.

This clone was seen more than once but under ten times. The genes are TRBV29-1 and TRBJ2-1; tentatively, D is TRBD2 (6 bases). Germline CDR1 and CDR2: SQVTM and ANQGSEA. Trimming left V 3 bases short and J 7 bases short, with 13 bases between. This CDR3 has 13 residues. The CDR3 loop is CSVERRVSNEQFF. Written as DNA, the CDR3 is TGCAGCGTTGAGCGGAGGGTCTCAAATGAGCAGTTCTTC.

This chain uses TRBV27 with TRBJ2-7; D is unresolved. V dropped 0 bases and J dropped 1 base, with 7 bases sitting between them. The V gene's germline CDR1 is MNHEY and CDR2 SMNVEV (reference sequence). This CDR3 has 14 residues. The CDR3, as DNA: TGTGCCAGCAGTTTATCGATACAGTCCTACGAGCAGTACTTC. The encoded protein is CASSLSIQSYEQYF.

V gene TRBV6-1 combines with J gene TRBJ1-1; D might be TRBD1 (5 bases). CDR3 length: 13 amino acids. Germline assignment: CDR1 MNHNS and CDR2 SASEGT. CDR3 bases: TGTGCTAGCGGTCGGGGGACGAACACTGAAGCTTTCTTT. Protein sequence: CASGRGTNTEAFF.

This clone appeared a few times. The chain has TRBV4-3 and TRBJ2-3; maybe TRBD2 (5 bases). V gave up 0 bases and J gave up 6 bases, with 16 bases separating them. This CDR3 has 16 residues. The germline V gene has CDR1 LGHNA and CDR2 YSLEER. CDR3: CASSQELARTADTQYF. CDR3 DNA: TGCGCCAGCAGCCAAGAGTTGGCCCGGACTGCTGATACGCAGTATTTT.

V is TRBV10-2 and J is TRBJ1-5, with 8 bases matching TRBD1. V was clipped by 6 bases and J by 0 bases; unmatched bases: 1. This CDR3 contains 14 residues. The germline gives CDR1 WSHSY, CDR2 SAAADI. CDR3 in DNA: TGCGCCAGCAGAGGACAGGGTAGCAATCAGCCCCAGCATTTT. Amino acids: CASRGQGSNQPQHF.

The chain carries TRBV4-1 and TRBJ2-3; 7 bases line up with TRBD2. Losses at the gene ends were 3 bases for V and 2 bases for J; bases not matched to a gene: 8. In germline, CDR1 is MGHRA, CDR2 YSYEKL. CDR3 length: 16 amino acids. CDR3 nucleotides: TGCGCCAGCAGCCAGGGAGGGGAGCGACCCACAGATACGCAGTATTTT. Its protein is CASSQGGERPTDTQYF.

The chain has TRBV7-3 and TRBJ1-2; D call uncertain. V shed 2 bases and J shed 5 bases, with 6 bases lying between them. Germline V gives CDR1 SGHTA, CDR2 FQGTGA. The CDR3 runs 12 residues. The CDR3 DNA follows: TGTGCCAGCAGCTTAGCAGAGTATGGCTACACCTTC. Residues: CASSLAEYGYTF.

The rearrangement uses TRBV7-2 and TRBJ1-2; a weak D match, TRBD1 (5 bases). The CDR3 loop spans 14 amino acids. The V end was cut by 5 bases, the J end by 4 bases, with 14 bases between. Per germline, CDR1 SGHTA and CDR2 FQGNSA. This CDR3 reads CASSLPGVGYGYTF. The CDR3 DNA reads TGTGCCAGCAGCCTCCCGGGGGTAGGCTATGGCTACACCTTC.

A remark on this clone: The germline gene is not matched at one end of the junction; a read error may be the cause. The V call is TRBV5-6, the J call TRBJ2-7; 7 nucleotides line up with TRBD1. The CDR3 runs 15 residues. CDR1 and CDR2 from the germline V gene are SGHDT and YYEEEE. CDR3 in amino acids: CASSSTGTEAYEQHF. For the CDR3, the DNA is TGTGCCAGCAGCTCGACCGGGACAGAAGCCTACGAGCAGCACTTC.

In DNA, the CDR3 is TGTGCCAGCAGCACCGGGACAGGGGACTACGAGCAGTACTTC. It is translated as CASSTGTGDYEQYF. The chain links TRBV5-6 to TRBJ2-7, with TRBD1 matching over 10 bases. This CDR3 has 14 residues. Germline CDR1 SGHDT, CDR2 YYEEEE. Unmatched junction bases numbered 4, after V lost 4 bases and J lost 3 bases.

The rearrangement uses TRBV11-2 and TRBJ2-7, with TRBD2 matching over 12 bases. Per germline, CDR1 SGHAT and CDR2 FQNNGV. The CDR3 length is 15 residues. V gave up 5 bases and J gave up 5 bases; unmatched junction bases: 7. The CDR3 DNA is TGTGCCAGCAGCCGGACTAGCGGGAATCCCCACGAGCAGTACTTC. Protein sequence: CASSRTSGNPHEQYF.

This rearrangement joins TRBV5-1 to TRBJ2-3; D perhaps matches TRBD1 (5 bases). CDR3 length: 14 amino acids. Germline V gene data show CDR1 as SGHRS and CDR2 as YFSETQ. Trimming removed 1 base at V and 2 bases at J, with 8 bases between. In DNA form, the CDR3 reads TGCGCCAGCAGCTTGTCAGGGTTCACAGATACGCAGTATTTT. It translates to CASSLSGFTDTQYF.

Details on this clone: Other DNA sequences within the sample encode an identical CDR3. The rearrangement joins TRBV5-6 to TRBJ2-3; D unresolved. From germline, CDR1 is SGHDT and CDR2 YYEEEE. Trimming took 4 bases from V and 2 from J, leaving 11 bases between them. The CDR3 sequence is 14 residues long. CDR3 DNA sequence: TGTGCCAGCAGCACACTGGCGGCCACAGATACGCAGTATTTT. Translated: CASSTLAATDTQYF.

The rearrangement uses TRBV7-2 and TRBJ1-2; D may be TRBD1 (5 bases). This CDR3 region has 15 residues. The V and J ends lost 1 base and 2 bases respectively, with 11 bases between them. Germline CDR1 reads SGHTA; CDR2 reads FQGNSA. CDR3 sequence (DNA): TGTGCCAGCAGCTTAGTTGCAGGGACGAACTATGGCTACACCTTC. Translating it yields CASSLVAGTNYGYTF.

The chain links TRBV27 to TRBJ1-2; 7 bases agree with TRBD1. Germline trimming cut 5 bases from V and 4 bases from J; bases unmatched to any gene: 7. The V gene's germline CDR1 is MNHEY and CDR2 SMNVEV (reference sequence). This CDR3 is built from 14 residues. CDR3 sequence: CASSPATGSYGYTF. CDR3 bases: TGTGCCAGCAGTCCCGCGACAGGGTCCTATGGCTACACCTTC.

The chain couples TRBV5-1 to TRBJ2-2; TRBD1 aligns across 8 bases. V shed 6 bases and J 1 base; nucleotides not matched to a gene: 5. The CDR3 runs 15 residues. Germline lookup yields CDR1 SGHRS and CDR2 YFSETQ. The CDR3 nucleotides read TGCGCCAGCACCCCAGGGGGCTTGAACACCGGGGAGCTGTTTTTT. Protein sequence: CASTPGGLNTGELFF.

This clone appeared a single time. V is TRBV5-1 and J is TRBJ1-1; 7 bases fit TRBD1. The V and J ends lost 0 bases and 4 bases, in that order; junction bases with no gene match: 6. The CDR3 runs to 15 residues. CDR1 is SGHRS, CDR2 YFSETQ, per germline. The CDR3 region is CASSLAAGGGTEAFF. As DNA, the CDR3 is TGCGCCAGCAGCTTGGCGGCAGGGGGTGGCACTGAAGCTTTCTTT.

The V gene is TRBV6-5, the J gene TRBJ1-2; D is ambiguous. Trimming left V 6 bases short and J 2 bases short, with 13 bases between. This CDR3 region has 14 residues. CDR1 is MNHEY and CDR2 is SVGAGI in the germline V gene. CDR3 in amino acids: CASSLQEGNYGYTF. The CDR3, as DNA: TGTGCCAGCAGCCTGCAGGAAGGGAACTATGGCTACACCTTC.

The rearrangement joins TRBV11-2 to TRBJ1-3; perhaps TRBD1 as D (6 bases). The V end lost 5 bases, the J end lost 0 bases, and 11 bases lay between the germline ends. The CDR3 totals 15 residues. The germline V gene has CDR1 SGHAT and CDR2 FQNNGV. This chain's CDR3 is CASSTGSHSGNTIYF. DNA for the CDR3: TGTGCCAGCAGCACAGGGTCTCACTCTGGAAACACCATATATTTT. Based on the CDR3 plus reference TRBV11-2 and TRBJ1-3, the full variable domain is EAGVAQSPRYKIIEKRQSVAFWCNPISGHATLYWYQQILGQGPKLLIQFQNNGVVDDSQLPKDRFSAERLKGVDSTLKIQPAKLEDSAVYLCASSTGSHSGNTIYFGEGSWLTVV.

This chain connects TRBV5-6 to TRBJ2-7; maybe TRBD1 (5 bases). CDR3 length equals 12 residues. With 0 bases removed from V and 6 bases from J, the gap between germline ends came to 7 bases. Germline V gene data show CDR1 as SGHDT and CDR2 as YYEEEE. The CDR3 here is CASSLGTGEQYF. CDR3 bases: TGTGCCAGCAGCTTGGGAACAGGCGAGCAGTACTTC.

The genes are TRBV28 and TRBJ2-5, with D perhaps TRBD1 (6 bases). V was pared by 5 bases and J by 1 base, with 14 bases between. The CDR3 is made up of 15 amino acids. Germline V gene sequence: CDR1 MDHEN, CDR2 SYDVKM. Here the CDR3 DNA reads TGTGCCAGCAGTCAACTCACAGGGAGCCAAGAGACCCAGTACTTC. Its translation: CASSQLTGSQETQYF.